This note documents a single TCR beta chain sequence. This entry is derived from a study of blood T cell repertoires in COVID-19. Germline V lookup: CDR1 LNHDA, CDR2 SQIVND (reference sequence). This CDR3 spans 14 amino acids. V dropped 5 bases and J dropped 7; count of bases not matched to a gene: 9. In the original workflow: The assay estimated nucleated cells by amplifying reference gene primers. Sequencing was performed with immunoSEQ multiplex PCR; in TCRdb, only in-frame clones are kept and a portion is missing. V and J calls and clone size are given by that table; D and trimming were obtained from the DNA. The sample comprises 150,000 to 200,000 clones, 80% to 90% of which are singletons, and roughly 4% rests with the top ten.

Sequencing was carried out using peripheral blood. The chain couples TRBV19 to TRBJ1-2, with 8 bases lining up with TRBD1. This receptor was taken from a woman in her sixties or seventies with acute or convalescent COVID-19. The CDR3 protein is CASSESRGLSGYTF. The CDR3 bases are TGTGCCAGTAGTGAGTCCAGGGGGCTGTCTGGCTACACCTTC.